The rows below give T cell receptor beta chains drawn from one sample of a study of beta chain features in type 1 diabetes. Libraries were prepared by immunoSEQ multiplex PCR; TCRdb keeps only in-frame clonotypes and omits some of them. In the table there are almost 350,000 clones, roughly 8% of which are singletons. The sequenced sample was central memory CD4+ T cells from blood. The origin of the receptors is a young woman in good health. CDR3s include the opening cysteine and the closing phenylalanine or tryptophan. D genes are given only for firm matches. Expanded clones are given a class, and other clones once, few, many or no size at all.

abundance	j_gene	d_gene	v_gene	CDR3aa	CDR3nt
few	TRBJ2-3	-	TRBV27	CASSPTKADTQYF	TGTGCCAGCAGTCCGACTAAGGCAGATACGCAGTATTTT
few	TRBJ1-2	-	TRBV5-6	CASSLVAAFTSNYGYTF	TGTGCCAGCAGCTTGGTGGCAGCCTTCACCTCTAACTATGGCTACACCTTC
few	TRBJ2-7	-	TRBV9	CASSVIPGDEQYF	TGTGCCAGCAGCGTAATTCCAGGAGACGAGCAGTACTTC
few	TRBJ2-5	-	TRBV18	CASSSPGTAQETQYF	TGTGCCAGCTCCTCACCAGGGACGGCCCAAGAGACCCAGTACTTC
few	TRBJ2-3	TRBD2	TRBV11-2	CASSPGPGRAADTQYF	TGTGCCAGCAGCCCGGGACCCGGGAGGGCCGCAGATACGCAGTATTTT
few	TRBJ2-7	TRBD2	TRBV27	CASGSGTSGRMLGIAYEQYF	TGTGCCAGCGGATCCGGGACTAGCGGGAGAATGCTGGGCATAGCCTACGAGCAGTACTTC
few	TRBJ2-5	-	TRBV28	CASSPAWGFETQYF	TGTGCCAGCAGTCCCGCCTGGGGGTTTGAGACCCAGTACTTC
many	TRBJ2-3	-	TRBV19	CASSLSHGDTQYF	TGTGCCAGTAGTTTGTCACATGGGGATACGCAGTATTTT
few	TRBJ2-1	-	TRBV10-3	CAISESLGNEQFF	TGTGCCATCAGTGAGTCGTTAGGAAATGAGCAGTTCTTC
-	TRBJ2-1	TRBD2	TRBV2	CASSELGTSLLNEQFF	TGTGCCAGCAGTGAACTTGGGACTAGCCTTCTGAATGAGCAGTTCTTC
many	TRBJ2-3	TRBD2	TRBV13	CASSLSGRAWDTQYF	TGTGCCAGCAGCCTTAGCGGGAGGGCATGGGATACGCAGTATTTT
few	TRBJ1-5	-	TRBV28	CASRPSLAGKPQHF	TGTGCCAGCAGACCTTCCCTGGCCGGAAAGCCCCAGCATTTT
-	TRBJ2-2	-	TRBV19	CASSIRDGELFF	TGTGCCAGTAGTATTCGGGACGGGGAGCTGTTTTTT
few	TRBJ1-5	-	TRBV19	CATYRAGQPQHF	TGTGCCACGTACAGGGCCGGTCAGCCCCAGCATTTT
-	TRBJ2-6	-	TRBV6-6	CASSGTESGANVLTF	TGTGCCAGCAGTGGAACAGAATCTGGGGCCAACGTCCTGACTTTC
few	TRBJ2-5	TRBD2	TRBV5-6	CASSLRLALGETQYF	TGTGCCAGCAGCTTAAGACTAGCTCTCGGTGAGACCCAGTACTTC
-	TRBJ2-2	-	TRBV4-3	CASSHGDPRTAGELFF	TGCGCCAGCAGCCACGGGGACCCAAGGACCGCCGGGGAGCTGTTTTTT
few	TRBJ2-7	-	TRBV9	CASSVAPTQGTEQYF	TGTGCCAGCAGCGTAGCCCCCACGCAGGGGACCGAGCAGTACTTC
-	TRBJ1-2	-	TRBV28	CASSPLHGYGYTF	TGTGCCAGCAGCCCCCTTCATGGGTATGGCTACACCTTC
many	TRBJ1-1	-	TRBV10-3	CASPGSGEAFF	TGTGCCTCTCCTGGGTCGGGTGAAGCTTTCTTT
-	TRBJ2-7	TRBD2	TRBV5-1	CASSLRLGGRGSGEQYF	TGCGCCAGCAGCTTGCGACTAGGCGGGAGGGGATCGGGTGAGCAGTACTTC
-	TRBJ1-2	-	TRBV6-1	CASTPGSYGYTF	TGTGCCAGCACGCCGGGGTCCTATGGCTACACCTTC
-	TRBJ2-1	-	TRBV2	CASSGRGRDLRNEQFF	TGTGCCAGCAGTGGAAGGGGCAGGGACTTGAGAAATGAGCAGTTCTTC
few	TRBJ2-5	-	TRBV7-9	CASSYGQETQYF	TGTGCCAGCAGTTACGGCCAAGAGACCCAGTACTTC
few	TRBJ2-1	TRBD1	TRBV6-6	CASRTTGVDEQFF	TGTGCCAGCAGGACGACAGGGGTCGATGAGCAGTTCTTC
-	TRBJ2-2	-	TRBV21-1	CASRLQGGGGLFF	TGTGCCAGCAGACTACAGGGGGGAGGTGGGCTGTTTTTT
few	TRBJ2-2	-	TRBV7-6	CASSLHEQPTGELFF	TGTGCCAGCAGCTTACACGAGCAGCCCACCGGGGAGCTGTTTTTT
many	TRBJ2-1	-	TRBV5-6	CASSLAGTGRYNEQFF	TGTGCCAGCAGCTTGGCGGGCACAGGACGCTACAATGAGCAGTTCTTC
few	TRBJ2-1	-	TRBV6-1	CASRRKTGSEFF	TGTGCCAGCAGGCGAAAGACAGGAAGCGAGTTCTTC
-	TRBJ2-7	-	TRBV6-5	CASSYSRGRYEQYF	TGTGCCAGCAGTTACTCGCGGGGGCGCTACGAGCAGTACTTC